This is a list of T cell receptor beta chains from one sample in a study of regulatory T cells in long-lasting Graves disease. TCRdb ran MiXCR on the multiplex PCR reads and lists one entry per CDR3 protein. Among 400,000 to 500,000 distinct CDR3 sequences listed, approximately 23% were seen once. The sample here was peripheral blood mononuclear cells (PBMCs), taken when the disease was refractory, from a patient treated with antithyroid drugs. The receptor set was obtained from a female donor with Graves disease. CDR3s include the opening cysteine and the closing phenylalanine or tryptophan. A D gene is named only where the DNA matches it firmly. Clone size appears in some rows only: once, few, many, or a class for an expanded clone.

CSVPLWRGDRYEQYF,TGCAGCGTGCCTCTCTGGAGGGGCGACCGCTACGAGCAGTACTTC,TRBV29-1,many,NA,TRBJ2-7
CAIKRQGGDNSPLHF,TGTGCCATCAAGAGACAGGGTGGCGATAATTCACCCCTCCACTTT,TRBV10-3,many,TRBD1,TRBJ1-6
CASSIRQGRGETQYF,TGTGCCAGCAGCATCCGACAGGGCAGGGGAGAGACCCAGTACTTC,TRBV9,NA,TRBD1,TRBJ2-5
CASSLGSGAQETQYF,TGTGCCAGCAGCTTAGGTTCGGGGGCCCAAGAGACCCAGTACTTC,TRBV7-9,NA,NA,TRBJ2-5
CASSFWGTSTDTQYF,TGTGCCAGCAGTTTCTGGGGGACTAGCACAGATACGCAGTATTTT,TRBV12-3/TRBV12-4,NA,NA,TRBJ2-3
CASTEGPHNEKLFF,TGTGCCTCCACTGAGGGACCTCATAATGAAAAACTGTTTTTT,TRBV6-1,many,NA,TRBJ1-4
CASSLVIGQGSGEQYF,TGTGCCAGCAGCTTGGTCATAGGGCAGGGAAGCGGCGAGCAGTACTTC,TRBV13,few,NA,TRBJ2-7
CASSWGLYEKLFF,TGTGCCAGCAGTTGGGGCCTCTATGAAAAACTGTTTTTT,TRBV28,many,NA,TRBJ1-4
CASSFRLGSSYEQYF,TGTGCCAGCAGTTTCCGACTGGGAAGCTCCTACGAGCAGTACTTC,TRBV27,many,NA,TRBJ2-7
CASSLGLADYEQYF,TGTGCCAGCAGTTTGGGGCTAGCGGATTACGAGCAGTACTTC,TRBV28,many,TRBD2,TRBJ2-7
CASSYESGDFYEQYF,TGTGCCAGCAGTTACGAGTCCGGGGACTTCTACGAGCAGTACTTC,TRBV6-5,few,NA,TRBJ2-7
CSALQGGYTF,TGCAGTGCTCTACAGGGGGGCTACACCTTC,TRBV20-1,few,TRBD1,TRBJ1-2
CASSSPGQGVGEQYF,TGTGCCAGCAGTAGCCCGGGACAGGGGGTAGGGGAGCAGTACTTC,TRBV6-2/TRBV6-3,few,TRBD1,TRBJ2-7
CAVSGGDRWGTYEQYF,TGTGCCGTCAGTGGGGGGGACAGATGGGGCACCTACGAGCAGTACTTC,TRBV10-3,NA,NA,TRBJ2-7
CASSAEVSWNSPLHF,TGTGCCAGCAGTGCGGAGGTCTCTTGGAATTCACCCCTCCACTTT,TRBV2,many,NA,TRBJ1-6
CASSFPLGGAAEAFF,TGTGCCAGCAGCTTCCCGCTGGGGGGAGCCGCTGAAGCTTTCTTT,TRBV7-9,few,NA,TRBJ1-1
CASSVLGLGASRNTGELFF,TGTGCCAGCAGTGTCCTCGGGTTAGGGGCTAGCAGAAACACCGGGGAGCTGTTTTTT,TRBV6-1,many,NA,TRBJ2-2
CASSLEGFGQPQHF,TGTGCCAGCAGCTTAGAAGGGTTTGGTCAGCCCCAGCATTTT,TRBV7-2,NA,NA,TRBJ1-5
CASSFWQGEAYEQYF,TGTGCCAGCAGCTTCTGGCAGGGGGAAGCCTACGAGCAGTACTTC,TRBV7-9,NA,TRBD1,TRBJ2-7
CAWSGRVDVGELFF,TGTGCCTGGAGTGGTAGGGTGGACGTCGGGGAGCTGTTTTTT,TRBV30,few,NA,TRBJ2-2
CASSVVGYQETQYF,TGTGCCAGCAGTGTTGTGGGGTACCAAGAGACCCAGTACTTC,TRBV2,many,NA,TRBJ2-5
CAWSAGGYGYTF,TGTGCCTGGAGTGCCGGGGGCTATGGCTACACCTTC,TRBV30,many,NA,TRBJ1-2
CASRGGTGANVLTF,TGTGCCAGCAGGGGGGGGACTGGGGCCAACGTCCTGACTTTC,TRBV27,NA,TRBD2,TRBJ2-6
CSASGWLAGAPAETQYF,TGCAGTGCTTCCGGGTGGTTAGCGGGAGCCCCGGCGGAGACCCAGTACTTC,TRBV20-1,few,TRBD2,TRBJ2-5
CASSADSYNSPLHF,TGTGCCAGCAGCGCGGACAGCTATAATTCACCCCTCCACTTT,TRBV7-2,NA,NA,TRBJ1-6
CASSHRWPGQGNENTIYF,TGCGCCAGCAGCCACCGATGGCCGGGACAGGGGAATGAAAACACCATATATTTT,TRBV5-1,few,TRBD1,TRBJ1-3
CASGSRDGWKFF,TGTGCTAGTGGGTCCAGGGACGGGTGGAAGTTCTTC,TRBV12-5,few,NA,TRBJ2-1
CASSLGPGANYGYTF,TGTGCCAGCAGCCTTGGGCCGGGGGCCAACTATGGCTACACCTTC,TRBV3-1,many,NA,TRBJ1-2
CAWRRGNYGYTF,TGTGCCTGGCGCAGGGGTAACTATGGCTACACCTTC,TRBV30,many,NA,TRBJ1-2
CASTRAGANTGELFF,TGTGCCAGCACCCGAGCGGGGGCGAACACCGGGGAGCTGTTTTTT,TRBV27,NA,TRBD2,TRBJ2-2
CASSPLDYGYTF,TGTGCCAGCTCACCCCTTGACTATGGCTACACCTTC,TRBV18,few,NA,TRBJ1-2
CASSVGSTTEAFF,TGTGCCAGCAGTGTAGGGTCGACCACTGAAGCTTTCTTT,TRBV27,many,NA,TRBJ1-1
CASSTSGTAYEQYF,TGTGCCAGCAGTACATCCGGGACAGCCTACGAGCAGTACTTC,TRBV6-2/TRBV6-3,few,TRBD1,TRBJ2-7
CASNFLANTEAFF,TGTGCCAGCAACTTCCTAGCGAACACTGAAGCTTTCTTT,TRBV2,many,NA,TRBJ1-1
CASSQDRGYEGSYEQYF,TGCGCCAGCAGCCAAGATAGGGGGTATGAAGGCTCCTACGAGCAGTACTTC,TRBV4-1,NA,NA,TRBJ2-7
CASRSAGQPKNIQYF,TGTGCCAGTAGATCGGCCGGACAGCCAAAAAACATTCAGTACTTC,TRBV19,NA,NA,TRBJ2-4
CASSDGQSSNQPQHF,TGTGCCAGCAGTGACGGCCAGAGTAGCAATCAGCCCCAGCATTTT,TRBV2,many,NA,TRBJ1-5
CASSVLPGQEGNTIYF,TGTGCCAGCAGCGTCCTTCCGGGACAGGAGGGAAACACCATATATTTT,TRBV9,few,TRBD1,TRBJ1-3
CSASRPGTSETLSYNEQFF,TGCAGTGCCAGCAGACCCGGGACTAGCGAAACCCTCTCCTACAATGAGCAGTTCTTC,TRBV20-1,many,TRBD2,TRBJ2-1
CATAGTDSYEQYF,TGTGCCACCGCCGGGACGGACTCCTACGAGCAGTACTTC,TRBV10-3,few,NA,TRBJ2-7
CASSILTGGNQPQHF,TGTGCCAGCAGTATTCTCACAGGGGGCAATCAGCCCCAGCATTTT,TRBV12-3/TRBV12-4,many,TRBD1,TRBJ1-5
CASSVMSGGPVAGELFF,TGTGCCAGCAGCGTCATGAGCGGGGGACCCGTGGCCGGGGAGCTGTTTTTT,TRBV9,NA,TRBD2,TRBJ2-2
CASSSDMTGATNYEQYF,TGCGCCAGCAGCTCCGATATGACAGGGGCCACGAACTACGAGCAGTACTTC,TRBV5-1,NA,TRBD1,TRBJ2-7
CASSLTQGRTEAFF,TGCGCCAGCAGCTTGACCCAGGGGCGCACTGAAGCTTTCTTT,TRBV5-1,few,NA,TRBJ1-1
CSAGAGGTLDQETQYF,TGCAGTGCAGGAGCGGGAGGGACCTTGGACCAAGAGACCCAGTACTTC,TRBV20-1,few,TRBD2,TRBJ2-5
CASSLGGPSAGSEQYF,TGTGCCAGCAGCTTAGGAGGTCCCTCGGCAGGGAGCGAGCAGTACTTC,TRBV7-6,NA,NA,TRBJ2-7
CASSLYEQYF,TGTGCCAGCAGTTTGTACGAGCAGTACTTC,TRBV12-3/TRBV12-4,many,NA,TRBJ2-7
CATSDLRASGRNEQFF,TGTGCCACCAGTGATTTGAGGGCTAGCGGGAGGAATGAGCAGTTCTTC,TRBV24-1,NA,TRBD2,TRBJ2-1
CASSQAALAGGPHTGELFF,TGTGCCAGCAGCCAAGCAGCACTAGCGGGAGGGCCGCACACCGGGGAGCTGTTTTTT,TRBV3-1,few,TRBD2,TRBJ2-2
CASSYEGGNQPQHF,TGTGCCAGCAGTTACGAAGGGGGCAATCAGCCCCAGCATTTT,TRBV6-5,many,NA,TRBJ1-5
CASSPGGSNTEAFF,TGTGCCAGCAGCCCAGGGGGTTCAAACACTGAAGCTTTCTTT,TRBV7-3,few,TRBD1,TRBJ1-1
CASSLVGGHETKREQYF,TGTGCCAGCAGTTTAGTGGGAGGTCACGAGACGAAGAGGGAGCAGTACTTC,TRBV27,NA,NA,TRBJ2-7
CSAEGLGWEEDQYF,TGCAGTGCCGAAGGACTAGGCTGGGAGGAAGACCAGTACTTC,TRBV20-1,many,TRBD2,TRBJ2-5
CASSPTRPNYNEQFF,TGTGCCAGCAGTCCGACTCGACCCAACTACAATGAGCAGTTCTTC,TRBV28,few,NA,TRBJ2-1
CASSHDRPGELFF,TGTGCCAGCAGCCACGACAGGCCCGGGGAGCTGTTTTTT,TRBV7-8,few,NA,TRBJ2-2
CASSLTGSRLNYGYTF,TGTGCCAGCAGTTTGACAGGGTCTCGGTTAAACTATGGCTACACCTTC,TRBV28,NA,TRBD1,TRBJ1-2
CASSLDPGRYEQYF,TGCGCCAGCAGCTTGGACCCGGGAAGGTACGAGCAGTACTTC,TRBV5-1,few,NA,TRBJ2-7
CASSARSLGGSTDTQYF,TGTGCCAGCAGTGCCCGCTCCTTGGGGGGGAGCACAGATACGCAGTATTTT,TRBV2,once,TRBD2,TRBJ2-3
CASSNPRTGEKLFF,TGTGCCAGTAGTAACCCTCGGACTGGCGAAAAACTGTTTTTT,TRBV19,NA,NA,TRBJ1-4
CAWSAIREREQYF,TGTGCCTGGAGCGCTATACGGGAGAGGGAGCAGTACTTC,TRBV30,NA,NA,TRBJ2-7